These 3 T cell receptor beta chains were all obtained from the same sample, sequenced in a study of cytomegalovirus exposure and HLA in healthy donors. With 60 Vbeta and 13 Jbeta primers, the PCR was carried out. Libraries were prepared by immunoSEQ multiplex PCR; TCRdb keeps only in-frame clonotypes and omits some of them. The sample has some 150,000 clones, approximately 80% seen once. Sequenced: PBMCs. These receptors were collected from a woman between 18 and 29 years old in good health and CMV-seronegative.

The CDR3 DNA reads as TGTGCCAGCGGACTGGGACACAACACCTACGAGCAGTACTTC. Protein product: CASGLGHNTYEQYF. This rearrangement joins TRBV6-1 to TRBJ2-7, with D possibly TRBD1 on 6 matching bases. CDR3 size: 14 residues. Per germline, CDR1 MNHNS and CDR2 SASEGT. V dropped 8 bases and J dropped 2 bases, with 16 bases sitting between them.

The V gene is TRBV7-9, the J gene TRBJ2-3, with 7 bases lining up with TRBD1. The CDR3 sequence is 14 residues long. The V and J ends lost 5 bases and 3 bases, in that order; junction bases with no gene match: 5. Germline loops: CDR1 SEHNR, CDR2 FQNEAQ (reference sequence). CDR3 sequence: CASSPGTETDTQYF. The DNA of the CDR3 is TGTGCCAGCAGCCCCGGGACAGAGACAGATACGCAGTATTTT.

The J gene is TRBJ1-1, the V gene TRBV28; TRBD1 matches 8 bases. CDR1 MDHEN and CDR2 SYDVKM come from the germline V gene. The CDR3 consists of 17 residues. The trim removed 3 bases at V and 4 bases at J, leaving 13 bases unmatched. The CDR3 region has the DNA TGTGCCAGCAGTTTTTACGGGTTAGGACAGGGAGGCACTGAAGCTTTCTTT. Encoded protein: CASSFYGLGQGGTEAFF.